The source of this T cell receptor (beta chain) is a study of OX40 agonist ivuxolimab in advanced cancers. About the study: Patients received intravenous ivuxolimab every 2 weeks at 0.01 to 10 mg/kg. People who had prior anti-PD-1, anti-PD-L1 or anti-CTLA-4 therapy could take part, and 35% to 50% had some. Study-wide findings and caveats: It was not determined which antigens were specifically recognized by the peripheral T cells that had undergone clonal expansion.

As regards this clone: The target antigen is unknown.

This CDR3 region has 16 residues. The germline V and J ends were trimmed by 0 bases and 4 bases, with 16 bases remaining between them. CDR1 and CDR2 from the germline V gene are SGDLS and YYNGEE. The assay was immunoSEQ multiplex PCR, and TCRdb's table has in-frame clones only and misses some. The table shows 57,000 or so clones, with approximately 80% occurring only once. The chain recombines TRBV9 with TRBJ1-2; possible D gene TRBD1, 5 bases. Here the sequenced sample was CD4+ or CD8+ T cells sorted from blood, taken in a trial of the OX40 agonist ivuxolimab. The receptor was isolated from an adult with an advanced solid tumor such as melanoma, head and neck, liver or kidney cancer. This chain's CDR3 is CASSVAGTSRAYGYTF. The CDR3 nucleotides read TGTGCCAGCAGCGTAGCAGGGACTAGCAGGGCCTATGGCTACACCTTC.